This T cell receptor (beta chain) was observed in a study of tumor-infiltrating lymphocytes in primary liver carcinoma. Worth noting for this clonotype: One end of the junction is discordant with germline, which a read error may explain.

Germline CDR1 is SGHAT and CDR2 is FQNNGV. CDR3 length: 15 amino acids. Making TCR beta cDNA involved around 500 ng total RNA and a constant-region primer. Researchers made the TCR beta libraries by running three nested multiplex PCR rounds with slightly modified ARM-PCR. PCR rounds one and two used TRBV1-TRBV30 forward primers with a C-beta reverse primer for about 11 cycles each. TCRdb itself ran the multiplex PCR reads through MiXCR, one entry per CDR3 protein. Among roughly 330,000 distinct CDR3 sequences listed, roughly 61% were seen once. Both blood RNA, taken from unsorted whole blood, and germline DNA were extracted.

This sequence joins TRBV11-2 and TRBJ2-5; possibly TRBD1 for D (6 bases). The sequenced sample was peripheral blood. This TCR was recovered from a man aged 35-49 years with primary liver carcinoma and hepatitis B virus infection. This CDR3 reads CASRLERQGQETQYF. CDR3 bases: TGTGCCAGCAGATTAGAACGGCAGGGGCAAGAGACCCAGTACTTC.